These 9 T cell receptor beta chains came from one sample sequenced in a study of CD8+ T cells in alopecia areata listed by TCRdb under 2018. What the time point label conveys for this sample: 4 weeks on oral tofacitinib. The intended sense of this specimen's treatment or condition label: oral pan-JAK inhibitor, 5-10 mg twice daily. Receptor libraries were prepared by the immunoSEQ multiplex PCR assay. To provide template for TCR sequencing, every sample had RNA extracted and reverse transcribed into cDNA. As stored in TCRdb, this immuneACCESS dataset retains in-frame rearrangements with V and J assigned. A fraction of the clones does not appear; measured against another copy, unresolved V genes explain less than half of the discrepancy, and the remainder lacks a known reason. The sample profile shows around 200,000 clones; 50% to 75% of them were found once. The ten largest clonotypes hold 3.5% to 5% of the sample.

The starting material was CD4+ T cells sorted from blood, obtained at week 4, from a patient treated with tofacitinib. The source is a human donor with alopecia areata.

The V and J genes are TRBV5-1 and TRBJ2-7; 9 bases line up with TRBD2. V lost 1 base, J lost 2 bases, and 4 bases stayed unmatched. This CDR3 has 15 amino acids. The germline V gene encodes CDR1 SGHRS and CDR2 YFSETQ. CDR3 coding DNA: TGCGCCAGCAGCTTGCAGCGGGGGGCGACCTACGAGCAGTACTTC. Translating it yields CASSLQRGATYEQYF.

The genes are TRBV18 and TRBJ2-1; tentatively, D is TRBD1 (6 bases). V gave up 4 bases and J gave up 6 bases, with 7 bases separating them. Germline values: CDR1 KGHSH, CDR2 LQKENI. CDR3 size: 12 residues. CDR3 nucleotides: TGTGCCAGCTCACAAGGGGGCAATGAGCAGTTCTTC. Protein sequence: CASSQGGNEQFF. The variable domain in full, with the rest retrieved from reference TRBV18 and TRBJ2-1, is NAGVMQNPRHLVRRRGQEARLRCSPMKGHSHVYWYRQLPEEGLKFMVYLQKENIIDESGMPKERFSAEFPKEGPSILRIQQVVRGDSAAYFCASSQGGNEQFFGPGTRLTVL.

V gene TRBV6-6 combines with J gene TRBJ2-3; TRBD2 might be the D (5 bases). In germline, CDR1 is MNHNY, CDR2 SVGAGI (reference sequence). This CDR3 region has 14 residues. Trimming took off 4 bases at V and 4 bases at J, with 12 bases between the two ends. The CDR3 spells CASSFNLAADTQYF. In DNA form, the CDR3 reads TGTGCCAGCAGTTTTAACCTAGCCGCAGATACGCAGTATTTT.

As DNA, the CDR3 is TGTGCCAGCAGTCTCACCACCGGGGAGCTGTTTTTT. As protein: CASSLTTGELFF. The chain employs TRBV2 and TRBJ2-2; D is unresolved. Trimming took off 5 bases at V and 4 bases at J, with 5 bases between the two ends. The germline CDR1 and CDR2 sequences are SNHLY and FYNNEI. The length of the CDR3 is 12 residues.

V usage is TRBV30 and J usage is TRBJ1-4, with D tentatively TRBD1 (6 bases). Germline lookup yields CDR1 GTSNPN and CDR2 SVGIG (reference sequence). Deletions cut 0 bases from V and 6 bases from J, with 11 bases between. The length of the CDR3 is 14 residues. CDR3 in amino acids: CAWSVAGVYEKLFF. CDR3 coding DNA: TGTGCCTGGAGTGTGGCAGGGGTGTATGAAAAACTGTTTTTT. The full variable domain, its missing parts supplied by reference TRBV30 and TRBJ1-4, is SQTIHQWPATLVQPVGSPLSLECTVEGTSNPNLYWYRQAAGRGLQLLFYSVGIGQISSEVPQNLSASRPQDRQFILSSKKLLLSDSGFYLCAWSVAGVYEKLFFGSGTQLSVL.

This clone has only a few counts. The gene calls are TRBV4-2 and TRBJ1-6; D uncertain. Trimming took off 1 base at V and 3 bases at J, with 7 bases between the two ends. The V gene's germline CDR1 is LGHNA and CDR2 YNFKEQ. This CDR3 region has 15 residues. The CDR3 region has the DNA TGTGCCAGCAGCCAAGGGGAGGGCTATAATTCACCCCTCCACTTT. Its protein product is CASSQGEGYNSPLHF.

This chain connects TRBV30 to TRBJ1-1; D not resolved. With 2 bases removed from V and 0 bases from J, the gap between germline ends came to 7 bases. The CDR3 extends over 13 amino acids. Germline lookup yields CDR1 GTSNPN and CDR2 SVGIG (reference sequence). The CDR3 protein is CAWSFGMNTEAFF. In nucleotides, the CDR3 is TGTGCCTGGAGTTTTGGAATGAACACTGAAGCTTTCTTT.

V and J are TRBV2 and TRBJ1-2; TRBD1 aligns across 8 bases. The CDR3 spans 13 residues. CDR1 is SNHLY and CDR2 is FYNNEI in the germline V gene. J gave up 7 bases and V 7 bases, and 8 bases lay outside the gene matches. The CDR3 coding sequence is TGTGCCAGCACTGCGACAGGGGCCTTTGGCTACACCTTC. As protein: CASTATGAFGYTF.

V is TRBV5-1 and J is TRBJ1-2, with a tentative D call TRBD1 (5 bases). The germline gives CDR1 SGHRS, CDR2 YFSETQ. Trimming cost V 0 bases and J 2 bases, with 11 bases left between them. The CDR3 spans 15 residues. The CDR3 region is CASSLGHRDNYGYTF. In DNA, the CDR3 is TGCGCCAGCAGCTTGGGACACCGGGACAACTATGGCTACACCTTC.